This TCR beta chain is from a study of T cell repertoires in cytomegalovirus infection. TCRdb reanalysed the reads using MiXCR and keeps one entry per CDR3 protein. Of hundreds of thousands of distinct CDR3 sequences in the sample, about 33% were seen once. The CDR3 loop spans 15 amino acids. Germline values: CDR1 SGHVT, CDR2 SQSDAQ. V was cut by 6 bases and J by 5 bases, with 16 bases left in between. As concerns this clonotype: The antigen remains unidentified.

The TCR was taken from a human donor in good health (CMV status not recorded). Some clones in this sample may be carry-over from other donors' samples. This sample comprised cultured PBMCs, obtained from culture after CMV antigen stimulation. The chain links TRBV7-4 to TRBJ2-2; possibly TRBD2 for D (6 bases). The CDR3 is CASRGSGGPTGELFF. The DNA of the CDR3 is TGTGCCAGCAGAGGGTCCGGGGGACCAACCGGGGAGCTGTTTTTT. Drawing the rest from reference TRBV7-4 and TRBJ2-2, the complete variable domain is GAGVSQSPRYKVAKRGRDVALRCDSISGHVTLYWYRQTLGQGSEVLTYSQSDAQRDKSGRPSGRFSAERPERSVSTLKIQRTEQGDSAVYLCASRGSGGPTGELFFGEGSRLTVL.